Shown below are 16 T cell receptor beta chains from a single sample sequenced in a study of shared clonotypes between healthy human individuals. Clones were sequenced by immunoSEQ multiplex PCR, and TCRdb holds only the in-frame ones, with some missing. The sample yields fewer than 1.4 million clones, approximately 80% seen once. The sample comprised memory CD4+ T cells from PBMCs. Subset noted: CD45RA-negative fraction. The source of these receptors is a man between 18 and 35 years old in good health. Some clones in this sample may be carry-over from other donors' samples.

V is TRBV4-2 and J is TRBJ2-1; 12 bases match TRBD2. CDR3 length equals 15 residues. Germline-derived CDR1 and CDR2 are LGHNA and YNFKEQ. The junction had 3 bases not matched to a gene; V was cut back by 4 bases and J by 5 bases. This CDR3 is CASSPRLAGDNEQFF. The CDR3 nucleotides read TGTGCCAGCAGCCCCAGACTAGCGGGAGACAATGAGCAGTTCTTC.

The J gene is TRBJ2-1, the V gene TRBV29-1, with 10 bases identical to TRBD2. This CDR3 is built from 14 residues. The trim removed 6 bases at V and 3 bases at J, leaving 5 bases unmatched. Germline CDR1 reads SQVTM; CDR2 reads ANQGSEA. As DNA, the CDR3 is TGCAGCGTCGGACTAGCGGAAAACTACAATGAGCAGTTCTTC. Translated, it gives CSVGLAENYNEQFF.

The CDR3 is CASSMAVLGNTIYF. The CDR3 nucleotides read TGTGCCAGTAGTATGGCGGTCCTCGGAAACACCATATATTTT. The chain joins TRBV19 to TRBJ1-3; D unclear. The germline V gene has CDR1 LNHDA and CDR2 SQIVND (reference sequence). This CDR3 region has 14 residues. The germline V and J ends were trimmed by 3 bases and 4 bases, with 10 bases remaining between them. Together with reference TRBV19 and TRBJ1-3, the CDR3 gives the full variable domain: DGGITQSPKYLFRKEGQNVTLSCEQNLNHDAMYWYRQDPGQGLRLIYYSQIVNDFQKGDIAEGYSVSREKKESFPLTVTSAQKNPTAFYLCASSMAVLGNTIYFGEGSWLTVV.

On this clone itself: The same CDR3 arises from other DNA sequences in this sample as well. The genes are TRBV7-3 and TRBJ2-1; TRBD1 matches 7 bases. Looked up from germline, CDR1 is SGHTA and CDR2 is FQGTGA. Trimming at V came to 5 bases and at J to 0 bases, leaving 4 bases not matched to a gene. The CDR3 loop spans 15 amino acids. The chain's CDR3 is CASSPDRVSYNEQFF. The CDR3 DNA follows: TGTGCCAGCAGCCCCGACAGGGTCTCCTACAATGAGCAGTTCTTC.

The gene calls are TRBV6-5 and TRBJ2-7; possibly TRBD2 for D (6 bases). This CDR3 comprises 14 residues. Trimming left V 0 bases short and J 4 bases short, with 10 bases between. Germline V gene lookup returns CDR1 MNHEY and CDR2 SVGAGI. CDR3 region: CASSYSYSGYEQYF. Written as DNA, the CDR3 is TGTGCCAGCAGTTACTCGTATAGCGGTTACGAGCAGTACTTC.

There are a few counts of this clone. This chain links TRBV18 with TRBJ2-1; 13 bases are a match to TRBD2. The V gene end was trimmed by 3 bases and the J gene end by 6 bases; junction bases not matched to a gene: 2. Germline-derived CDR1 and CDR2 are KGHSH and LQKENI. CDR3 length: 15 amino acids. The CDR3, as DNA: TGTGCCAGCTCACCGGGACTAGCGGGACTCAATGAGCAGTTCTTC. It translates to CASSPGLAGLNEQFF.

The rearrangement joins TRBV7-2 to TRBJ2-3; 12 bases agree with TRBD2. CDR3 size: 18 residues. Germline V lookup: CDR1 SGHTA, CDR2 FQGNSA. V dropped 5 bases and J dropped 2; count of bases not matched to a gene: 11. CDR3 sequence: CASSALALAGGPTDTQYF. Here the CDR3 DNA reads TGTGCCAGCAGCGCGTTAGCGCTAGCGGGAGGGCCCACAGATACGCAGTATTTT.

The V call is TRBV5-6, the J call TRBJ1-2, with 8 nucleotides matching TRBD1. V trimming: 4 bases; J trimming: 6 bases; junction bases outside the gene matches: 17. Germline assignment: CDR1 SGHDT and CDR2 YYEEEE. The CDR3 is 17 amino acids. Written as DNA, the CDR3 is TGTGCCAGCAGCGGCGAAGGGTGGGGCAGGGGGCACGATGGCTACACCTTC. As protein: CASSGEGWGRGHDGYTF.

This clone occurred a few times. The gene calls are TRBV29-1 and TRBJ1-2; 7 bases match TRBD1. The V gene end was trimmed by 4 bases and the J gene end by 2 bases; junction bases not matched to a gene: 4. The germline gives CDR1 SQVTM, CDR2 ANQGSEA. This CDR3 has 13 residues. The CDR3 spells CSVVTGENYGYTF. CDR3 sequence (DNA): TGCAGCGTTGTAACAGGGGAGAACTATGGCTACACCTTC.

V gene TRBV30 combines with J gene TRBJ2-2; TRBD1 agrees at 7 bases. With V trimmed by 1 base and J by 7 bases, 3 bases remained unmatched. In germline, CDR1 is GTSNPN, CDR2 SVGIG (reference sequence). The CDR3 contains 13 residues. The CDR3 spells CAWSGGGGGELFF. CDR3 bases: TGTGCCTGGAGTGGAGGGGGCGGCGGGGAGCTGTTTTTT.

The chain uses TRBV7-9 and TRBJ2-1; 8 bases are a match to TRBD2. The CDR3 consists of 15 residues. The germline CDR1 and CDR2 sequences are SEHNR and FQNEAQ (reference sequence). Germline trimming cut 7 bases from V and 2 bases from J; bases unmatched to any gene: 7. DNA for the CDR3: TGTGCCAGCATCCATAGCGGGGCTACCTACAATGAGCAGTTCTTC. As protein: CASIHSGATYNEQFF.

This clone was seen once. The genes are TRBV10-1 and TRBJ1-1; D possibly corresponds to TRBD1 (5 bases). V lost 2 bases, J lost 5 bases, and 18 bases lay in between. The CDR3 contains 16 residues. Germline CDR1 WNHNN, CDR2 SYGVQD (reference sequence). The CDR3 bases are TGCGCCAGCAGTGAGGGGGGGACCCGAGTTGCGACTGAAGCTTTCTTT. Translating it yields CASSEGGTRVATEAFF.

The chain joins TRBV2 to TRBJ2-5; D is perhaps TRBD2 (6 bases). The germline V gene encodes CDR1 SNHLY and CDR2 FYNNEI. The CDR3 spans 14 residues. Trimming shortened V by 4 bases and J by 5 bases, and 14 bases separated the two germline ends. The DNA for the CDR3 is TGTGCCAGCAGTGTTCGAGGGAGGATGGAGACCCAGTACTTC. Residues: CASSVRGRMETQYF.

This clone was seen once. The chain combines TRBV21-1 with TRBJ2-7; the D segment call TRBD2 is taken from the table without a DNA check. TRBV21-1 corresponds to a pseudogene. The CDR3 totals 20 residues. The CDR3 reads CASSIPGTSGRAGGGYEQYF. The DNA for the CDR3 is TGTGCCAGCAGCATACCCGGGACTAGCGGGAGGGCCGGGGGAGGCTACGAGCAGTACTTC.

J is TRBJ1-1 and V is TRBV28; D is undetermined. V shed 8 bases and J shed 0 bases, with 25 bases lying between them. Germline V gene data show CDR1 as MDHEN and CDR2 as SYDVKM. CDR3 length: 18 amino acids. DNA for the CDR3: TGTGCCAGCTCTTCCGACCCCCATAAGACGGGTATGAACACTGAAGCTTTCTTT. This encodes CASSSDPHKTGMNTEAFF.

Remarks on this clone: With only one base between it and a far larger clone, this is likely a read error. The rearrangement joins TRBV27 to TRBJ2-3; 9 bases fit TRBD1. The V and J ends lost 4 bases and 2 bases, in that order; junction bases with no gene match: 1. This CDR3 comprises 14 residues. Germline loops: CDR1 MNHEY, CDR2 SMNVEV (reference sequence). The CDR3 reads CASSYRGLTDTQYF. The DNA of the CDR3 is TGTGCCAGCAGTTACAGGGGGCTCACAGATACGCAGTATTTT.